The rows below give T cell receptor beta chains drawn from one sample of a study of T cell changes during pregnancy in multiple sclerosis. Sequencing used immunoSEQ multiplex PCR; TCRdb keeps in-frame clones, though not all of them. The table lists nearly 110,000 clones, 85% to 95% of them singletons. This specimen was peripheral blood, taken in the third trimester of pregnancy. These receptors originate from a female donor in good health, enrolled as a control in a pregnancy study. Each CDR3 is given with its conserved first and last residue. The order of the fields is V gene, clone size, D gene, J gene, CDR3 protein, CDR3 DNA. A D gene is named only where the DNA matches it firmly. Not all rows give a size; the values are once, few, many and, for expanded clones, a class.

>TRBV6-1|-|-|TRBJ2-2
CASSGIRDTGELFF
TGTGCCAGCAGTGGTATCAGGGACACCGGGGAGCTGTTTTTT
>TRBV5-4|few|TRBD1|TRBJ1-2
CASSSGQAGYTF
TGTGCCAGCAGCTCAGGACAGGCGGGCTACACCTTC
>TRBV5-4|once|-|TRBJ2-5
CASSLLASFGGETQYF
TGTGCCAGCAGCTTGTTGGCCAGTTTTGGAGGGGAGACCCAGTACTTC
>TRBV27|-|TRBD1|TRBJ1-1
CASSPGTANTEAFF
TGTGCCAGCAGCCCCGGGACAGCGAACACTGAAGCTTTCTTT
>TRBV4-3|-|TRBD1|TRBJ1-4
CASSQDPLQGAPANEKLFF
TGCGCCAGCAGCCAAGATCCCCTCCAGGGGGCGCCGGCTAATGAAAAACTGTTTTTT
>TRBV19|once|TRBD1|TRBJ2-3
CASTFRGQGADTQYF
TGTGCCAGTACCTTCCGAGGGCAGGGGGCAGATACGCAGTATTTT
>TRBV11-2|-|-|TRBJ2-1
CASSPRRVASEQFF
TGTGCCAGCAGCCCAAGACGGGTCGCTAGTGAGCAGTTCTTC
>TRBV5-1|once|-|TRBJ1-2
CASSLAGDYGYTF
TGCGCCAGCAGCTTGGCGGGGGACTATGGCTACACCTTC
>TRBV11-3|-|-|TRBJ2-1
CASSLRGFNEQFF
TGTGCCAGCAGCTTAAGAGGGTTCAATGAGCAGTTCTTC
>TRBV7-7|-|TRBD1|TRBJ1-4
CASSPGGQGREKLFF
TGTGCCAGCAGCCCCGGGGGACAGGGGCGCGAAAAACTGTTTTTT